This T cell receptor beta chain was captured by sequencing in a study of T-cell memory formation after mild COVID-19. Losses at the gene ends were 10 bases for V and 2 bases for J; bases not matched to a gene: 11. The CDR3 has 15 amino acids. Per germline, CDR1 MNHEY and CDR2 SVGEGT. Worth noting for this clonotype: The target antigen is unknown.

One entry per CDR3 protein, called by TCRdb with MiXCR from the 5' RACE reads. The data contain about 16,000 distinct CDR3 sequences, roughly 21% of them singletons. Broader study findings: Day 15 to 85 contracting clones showed balanced CD4/CD8; day 15 to 37 expanders favored CD4+.

Sequencing input: PBMCs or a T cell subset sorted from them (not recorded which). The sequence derives from a man between 18 and 29 years old who had mild COVID-19 (a few samples of this study predate the infection). Cell type and time point are not known. The genes are TRBV6-2 or TRBV6-3 and TRBJ1-5; 7 bases match TRBD1. The CDR3 coding sequence is TGTGCCACATCGGCCAGGGGGGCCCGCAATCAGCCCCAGCATTTT. It encodes CATSARGARNQPQHF.